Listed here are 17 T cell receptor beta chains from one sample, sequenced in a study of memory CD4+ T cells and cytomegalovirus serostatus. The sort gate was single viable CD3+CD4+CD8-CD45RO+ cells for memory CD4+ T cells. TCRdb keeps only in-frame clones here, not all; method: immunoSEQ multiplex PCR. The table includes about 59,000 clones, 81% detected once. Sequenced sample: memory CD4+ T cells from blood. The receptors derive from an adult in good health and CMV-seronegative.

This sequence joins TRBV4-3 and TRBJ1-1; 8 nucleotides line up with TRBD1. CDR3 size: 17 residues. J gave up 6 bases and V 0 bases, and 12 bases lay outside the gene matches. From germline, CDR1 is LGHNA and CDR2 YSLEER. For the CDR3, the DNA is TGCGCCAGCAGCCAAGATCCCCGAGCAGGGGGCTTCGCTGAAGCTTTCTTT. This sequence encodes CASSQDPRAGGFAEAFF.

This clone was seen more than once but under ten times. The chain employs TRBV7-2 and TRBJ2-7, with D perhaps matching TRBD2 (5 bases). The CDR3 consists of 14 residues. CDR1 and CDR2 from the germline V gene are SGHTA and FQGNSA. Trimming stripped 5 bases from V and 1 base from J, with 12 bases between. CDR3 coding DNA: TGTGCCAGCAGCCTAGAGACGGGGTCCTACGAGCAGTACTTC. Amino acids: CASSLETGSYEQYF.

In DNA, the CDR3 is TGTGCCAGCAGCTTAGGGCAGGTAAACAGCGAGCAGTACTTC. This encodes CASSLGQVNSEQYF. V is TRBV5-8 and J is TRBJ2-7; D not resolved. The germline V and J ends were trimmed by 2 bases and 6 bases, with 15 bases remaining between them. From germline, CDR1 is SGHTS and CDR2 YDEGEE. The CDR3 is 14 amino acids.

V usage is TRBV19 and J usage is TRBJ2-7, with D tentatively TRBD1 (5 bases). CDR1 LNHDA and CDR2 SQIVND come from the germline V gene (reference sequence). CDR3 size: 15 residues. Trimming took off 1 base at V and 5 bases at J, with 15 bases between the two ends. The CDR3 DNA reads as TGTGCCAGTAGTATAGGGAGTGGCAGGGCCAACGAGCAGTACTTC. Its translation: CASSIGSGRANEQYF. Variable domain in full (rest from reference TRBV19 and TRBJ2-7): DGGITQSPKYLFRKEGQNVTLSCEQNLNHDAMYWYRQDPGQGLRLIYYSQIVNDFQKGDIAEGYSVSREKKESFPLTVTSAQKNPTAFYLCASSIGSGRANEQYFGPGTRLTVT.

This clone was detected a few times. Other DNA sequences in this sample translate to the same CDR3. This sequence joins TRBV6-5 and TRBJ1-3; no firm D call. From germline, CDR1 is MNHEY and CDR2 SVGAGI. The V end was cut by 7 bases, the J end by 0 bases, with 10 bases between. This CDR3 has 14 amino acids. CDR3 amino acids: CASKRQSSGNTIYF. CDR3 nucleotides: TGTGCCAGCAAACGGCAGAGCTCTGGAAACACCATATATTTT.

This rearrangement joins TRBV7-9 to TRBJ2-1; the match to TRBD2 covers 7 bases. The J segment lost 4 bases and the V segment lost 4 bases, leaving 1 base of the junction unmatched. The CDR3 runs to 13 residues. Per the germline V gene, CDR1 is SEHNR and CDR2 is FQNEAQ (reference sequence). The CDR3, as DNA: TGTGCCAGCAGCTCAGCGGGGTACAATGAGCAGTTCTTC. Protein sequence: CASSSAGYNEQFF.

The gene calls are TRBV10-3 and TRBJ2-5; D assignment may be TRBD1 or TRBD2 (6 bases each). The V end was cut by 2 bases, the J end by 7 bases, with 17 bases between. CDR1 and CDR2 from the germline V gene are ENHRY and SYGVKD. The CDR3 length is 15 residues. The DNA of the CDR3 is TGTGCCATCAGTGAGCCCACGGGGGCTCTTCGGACCCAGTACTTC. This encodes CAISEPTGALRTQYF.

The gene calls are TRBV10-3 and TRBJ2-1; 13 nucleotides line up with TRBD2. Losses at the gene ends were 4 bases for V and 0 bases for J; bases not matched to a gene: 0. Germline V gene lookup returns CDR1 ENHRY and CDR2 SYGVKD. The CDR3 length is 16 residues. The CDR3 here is CAISGTSGSSYNEQFF. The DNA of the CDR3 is TGTGCCATCAGTGGGACTAGCGGGAGCTCCTACAATGAGCAGTTCTTC.

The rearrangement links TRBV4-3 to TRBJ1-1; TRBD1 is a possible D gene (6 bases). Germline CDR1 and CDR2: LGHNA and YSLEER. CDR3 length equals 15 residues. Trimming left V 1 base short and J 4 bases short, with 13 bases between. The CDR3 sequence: CASSQVPGVGTEAFF. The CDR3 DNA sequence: TGCGCCAGCAGCCAAGTCCCAGGGGTCGGCACTGAAGCTTTCTTT.

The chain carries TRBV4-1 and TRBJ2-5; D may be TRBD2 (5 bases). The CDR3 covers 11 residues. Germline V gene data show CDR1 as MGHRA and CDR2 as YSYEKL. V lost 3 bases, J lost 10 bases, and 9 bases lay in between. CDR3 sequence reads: CASSHYGDQYF. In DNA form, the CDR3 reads TGCGCCAGCAGCCATTACGGGGACCAGTACTTC.

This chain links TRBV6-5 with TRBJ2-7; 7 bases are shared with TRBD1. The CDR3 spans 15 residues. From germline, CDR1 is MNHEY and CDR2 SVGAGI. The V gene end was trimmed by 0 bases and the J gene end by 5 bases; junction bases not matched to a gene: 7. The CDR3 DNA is TGTGCCAGCAGTTACTCGGGCAGGGGGAGCAACGAGCAGTACTTC. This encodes CASSYSGRGSNEQYF.

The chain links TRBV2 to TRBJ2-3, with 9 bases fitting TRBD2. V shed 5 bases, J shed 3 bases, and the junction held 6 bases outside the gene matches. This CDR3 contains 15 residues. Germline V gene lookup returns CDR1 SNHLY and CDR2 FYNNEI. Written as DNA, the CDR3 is TGTGCCAGCAGTAGCGGGAGGAGATCGACAGATACGCAGTATTTT. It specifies CASSSGRRSTDTQYF.

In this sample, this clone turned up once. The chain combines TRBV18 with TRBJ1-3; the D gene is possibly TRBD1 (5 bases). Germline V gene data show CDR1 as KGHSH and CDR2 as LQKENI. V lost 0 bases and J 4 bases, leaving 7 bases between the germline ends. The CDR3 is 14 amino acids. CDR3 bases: TGTGCCAGCTCACCACCGTCAGGGGGAAACACCATATATTTT. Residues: CASSPPSGGNTIYF.

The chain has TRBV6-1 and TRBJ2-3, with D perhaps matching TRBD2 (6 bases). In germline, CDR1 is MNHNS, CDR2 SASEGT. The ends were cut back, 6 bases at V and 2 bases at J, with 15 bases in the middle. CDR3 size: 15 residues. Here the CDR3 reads CASRDPGLATDTQYF. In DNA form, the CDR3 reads TGTGCCAGCAGGGACCCGGGACTCGCCACAGATACGCAGTATTTT.

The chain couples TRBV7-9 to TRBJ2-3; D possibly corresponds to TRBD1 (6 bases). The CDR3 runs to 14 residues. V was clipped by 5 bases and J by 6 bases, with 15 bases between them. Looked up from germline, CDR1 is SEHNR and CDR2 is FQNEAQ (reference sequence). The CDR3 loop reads CASSQGTAADTQYF. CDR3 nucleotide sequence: TGTGCCAGCAGCCAGGGGACGGCTGCCGATACGCAGTATTTT.

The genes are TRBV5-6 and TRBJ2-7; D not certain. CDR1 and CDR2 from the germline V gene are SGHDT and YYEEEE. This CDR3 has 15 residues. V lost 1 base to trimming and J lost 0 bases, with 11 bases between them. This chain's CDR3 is CASSLFNRDSYEQYF. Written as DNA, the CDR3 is TGTGCCAGCAGCTTGTTTAACAGAGACTCCTACGAGCAGTACTTC.

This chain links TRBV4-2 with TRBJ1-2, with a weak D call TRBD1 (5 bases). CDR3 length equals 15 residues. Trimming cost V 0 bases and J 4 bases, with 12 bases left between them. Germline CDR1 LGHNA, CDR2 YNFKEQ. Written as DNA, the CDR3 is TGTGCCAGCAGCCAAGATTCAGGGCTCCCCTATGGCTACACCTTC. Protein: CASSQDSGLPYGYTF.